This entry features one T cell receptor (beta chain) sequence. Antigen: not known. The data stem from a study of post-analysis software for immune sequencing data. Broader study findings: About five TRBV segments occurring more often in patients than controls included TRBV5-6, TRBV5-1 and TRBV20-1.

The V segment lost 0 bases and the J segment 5 bases; nucleotides outside the gene matches: 11. This CDR3 has 18 residues. The germline CDR1 and CDR2 sequences are LGHDT and YNNKEL (reference sequence). cDNA libraries for TCR beta contained unique molecular identifiers. TCRdb reprocessed the PCR reads via MiXCR and lists one record per CDR3 protein. The table records about 770,000 distinct CDR3 sequences, 40% to 55% of them present only once. The clonotype originates from a girl aged 10 to 17 with multiple sclerosis. Sequenced material: blood. The rearrangement links TRBV3-1 to TRBJ2-5; 11 bases are a match to TRBD2. The CDR3 sequence: CASSQDQRLAGGSETQYF. In DNA form, the CDR3 reads TGTGCCAGCAGCCAAGATCAGAGGCTAGCGGGAGGATCGGAGACCCAGTACTTC.